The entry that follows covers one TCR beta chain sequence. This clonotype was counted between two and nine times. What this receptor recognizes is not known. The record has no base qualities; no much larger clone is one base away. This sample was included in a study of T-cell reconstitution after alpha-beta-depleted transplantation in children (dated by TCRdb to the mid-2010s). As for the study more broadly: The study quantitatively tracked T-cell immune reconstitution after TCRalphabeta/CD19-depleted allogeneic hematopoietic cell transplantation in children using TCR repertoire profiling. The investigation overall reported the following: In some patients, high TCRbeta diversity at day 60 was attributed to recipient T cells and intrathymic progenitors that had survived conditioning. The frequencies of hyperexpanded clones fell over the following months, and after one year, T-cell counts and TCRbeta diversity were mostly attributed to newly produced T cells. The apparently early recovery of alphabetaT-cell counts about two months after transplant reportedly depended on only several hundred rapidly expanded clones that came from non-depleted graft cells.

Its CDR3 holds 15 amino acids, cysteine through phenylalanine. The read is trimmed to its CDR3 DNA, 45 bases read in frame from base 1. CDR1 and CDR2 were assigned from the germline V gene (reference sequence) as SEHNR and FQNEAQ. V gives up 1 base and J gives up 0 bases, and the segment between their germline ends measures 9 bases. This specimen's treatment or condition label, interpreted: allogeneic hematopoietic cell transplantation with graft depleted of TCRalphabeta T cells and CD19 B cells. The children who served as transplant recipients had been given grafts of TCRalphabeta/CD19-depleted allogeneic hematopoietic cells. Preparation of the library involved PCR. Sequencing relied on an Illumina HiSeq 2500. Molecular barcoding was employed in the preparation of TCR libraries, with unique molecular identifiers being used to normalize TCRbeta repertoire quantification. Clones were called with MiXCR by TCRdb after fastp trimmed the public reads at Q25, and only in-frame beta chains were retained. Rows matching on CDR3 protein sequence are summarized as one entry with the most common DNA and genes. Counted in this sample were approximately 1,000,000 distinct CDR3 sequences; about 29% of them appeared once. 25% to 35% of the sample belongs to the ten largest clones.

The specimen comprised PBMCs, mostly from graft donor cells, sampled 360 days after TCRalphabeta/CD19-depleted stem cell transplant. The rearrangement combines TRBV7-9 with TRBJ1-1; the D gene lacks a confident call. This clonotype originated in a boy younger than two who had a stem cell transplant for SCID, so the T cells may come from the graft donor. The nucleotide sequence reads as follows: TGTGCCAGCAGCTTAGATCCAGTACTGAACACTGAAGCTTTCTTT. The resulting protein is CASSLDPVLNTEAFF.